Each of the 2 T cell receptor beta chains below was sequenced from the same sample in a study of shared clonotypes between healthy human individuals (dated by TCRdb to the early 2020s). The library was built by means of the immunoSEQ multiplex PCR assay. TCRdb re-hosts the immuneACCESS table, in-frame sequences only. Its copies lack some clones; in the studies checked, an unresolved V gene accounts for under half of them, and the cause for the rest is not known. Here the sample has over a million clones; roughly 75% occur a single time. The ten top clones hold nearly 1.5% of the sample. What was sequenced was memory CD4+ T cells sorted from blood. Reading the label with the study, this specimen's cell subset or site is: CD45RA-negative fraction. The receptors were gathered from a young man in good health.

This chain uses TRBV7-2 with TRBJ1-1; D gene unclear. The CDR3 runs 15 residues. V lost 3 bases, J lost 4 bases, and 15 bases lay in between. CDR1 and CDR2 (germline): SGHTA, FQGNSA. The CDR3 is CASSFSGRTSTEAFF. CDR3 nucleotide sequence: TGTGCCAGCAGCTTTTCAGGTAGGACCTCCACTGAAGCTTTCTTT.

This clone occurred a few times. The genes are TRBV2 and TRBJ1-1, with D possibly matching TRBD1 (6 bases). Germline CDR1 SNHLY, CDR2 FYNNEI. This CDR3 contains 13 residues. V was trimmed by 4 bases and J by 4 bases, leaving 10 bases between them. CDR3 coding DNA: TGTGCCAGCAGTGCAGGGGAAGGCACTGAAGCTTTCTTT. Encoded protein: CASSAGEGTEAFF.